This TCR beta chain is drawn from a study of blood T cell repertoires in COVID-19. Study context: Acute-phase and convalescent COVID-19 samples originated in the United States, Italy and Spain. Sample material is recorded as cDNA or gDNA derived from T cells, B-cell-depleted T cells, or PBMCs.

Germline V lookup: CDR1 MDHEN, CDR2 SYDVKM. V lost 5 bases and J lost 4, with 23 bases in between. The CDR3 is made up of 17 amino acids. Authors' data handling: Amplification of reference gene primers was used by the study to estimate nucleated cell counts. Sequencing used immunoSEQ multiplex PCR; TCRdb keeps in-frame clones, though not all of them. V, J and clone size derive from that table, while D and trimming were established from the DNA sequence. The sample consists of 90,000 to 150,000 clones, about 85% of them appearing once. This receptor was taken from a man in his 60s with acute or convalescent COVID-19. The genes are TRBV28 and TRBJ1-2, with D perhaps matching TRBD1 (6 bases). What was sequenced was peripheral blood. The CDR3 coding sequence is TGTGCCAGCAGTCCTCAGCAAGGAGACAGGCGGACCTATGGCTACACCTTC. As protein: CASSPQQGDRRTYGYTF.